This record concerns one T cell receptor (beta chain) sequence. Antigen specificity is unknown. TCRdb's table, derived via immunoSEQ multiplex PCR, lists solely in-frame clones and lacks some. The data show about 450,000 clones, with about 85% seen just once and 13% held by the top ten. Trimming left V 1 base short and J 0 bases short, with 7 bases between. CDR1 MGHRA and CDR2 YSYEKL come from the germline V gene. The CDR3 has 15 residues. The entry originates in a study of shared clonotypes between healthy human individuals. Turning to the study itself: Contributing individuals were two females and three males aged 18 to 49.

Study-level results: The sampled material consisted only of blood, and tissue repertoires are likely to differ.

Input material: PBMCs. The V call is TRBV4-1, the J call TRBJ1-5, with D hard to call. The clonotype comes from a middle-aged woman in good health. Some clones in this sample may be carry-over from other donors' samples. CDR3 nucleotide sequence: TGCGCCAGCAGCCAAGTTATAAATAGCAATCAGCCCCAGCATTTT. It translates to CASSQVINSNQPQHF.